These 23 T cell receptor beta chains were sequenced from one sample in a study of T cells in Graves' hyperthyroidism and ophthalmopathy. TCR beta CDR3 regions were amplified from RNA. RT-PCR in the first round (using the HTBI primer set) targeted the TCR CDR3. TCRdb redid the calling of the multiplex PCR reads with MiXCR, one entry per CDR3 protein. The sample has roughly 570,000 distinct CDR3 sequences, 46% seen once. Sample: peripheral blood or thyroid tissue (not recorded which). The receptor source for this set is a young woman with Graves' hyperthyroidism.

Concerning this clonotype itself: A much larger clone is a single base away; this may be a read error. The rearrangement links TRBV6-2 or TRBV6-3 to TRBJ1-3; D ambiguous. The CDR3 runs to 14 residues. The V gene's germline CDR1 is MNHEY and CDR2 SVGEGT. The CDR3 DNA sequence: TGTGCCAGCAGTAACAAGCTCTCTGGAAACACCGTATATTTT. Translated: CASSNKLSGNTVYF.

The chain has TRBV20-1 and TRBJ1-1, with D unclear. The CDR3 runs to 11 residues. CDR1 and CDR2 from the germline V gene are DFQATT and SNEGSKA (reference sequence). Trimming shortened V by 7 bases and J by 4 bases, and 10 bases separated the two germline ends. The CDR3, as DNA: TGCAGTGTCAGCCGGGGCACTGAAGCTTTCTTT. Translating gives CSVSRGTEAFF.

About this clonotype: This may be a read error, as it is one base from a much larger clone. The chain recombines TRBV11-2 with TRBJ1-2; perhaps TRBD1 as D (5 bases). This CDR3 spans 15 amino acids. V was cut by 7 bases and J by 7 bases, with 22 bases left in between. Looked up from germline, CDR1 is SGHAT and CDR2 is FQNNGV. CDR3: CASTLQRGDVCGYTF. CDR3 bases: TGTGCCAGCACCCTCCAGAGGGGAGATGTCTGTGGCTACACCTTC.

This sequence joins TRBV2 and TRBJ2-3; D is uncertain. Germline V gene lookup returns CDR1 SNHLY and CDR2 FYNNEI. The CDR3 covers 14 residues. V gave up 2 bases and J gave up 7 bases, with 13 bases separating them. The CDR3 DNA reads as TGTGCCAGCAGTGAACATCTAGGAGCTTATACGCAGTATTTT. Translation gives CASSEHLGAYTQYF.

For this clonotype: A much more abundant neighbour one base away suggests this may be a read error. The chain combines TRBV2 with TRBJ1-2; no clear D gene. CDR1 and CDR2 (germline): SNHLY, FYNNEI. CDR3 length equals 13 residues. Trimming left V 6 bases short and J 1 base short, with 9 bases between. The CDR3 spells CASRTESNYGYTF. In DNA form, the CDR3 reads TGTGCCAGCAGAACCGAAAGTAACTATGGCTACACCTTC.

This clonotype was seen many times. The gene calls are TRBV20-1 and TRBJ2-5; D uncertain. The V and J ends lost 3 bases and 2 bases respectively, with 1 base between them. In germline, CDR1 is DFQATT, CDR2 SNEGSKA (reference sequence). The CDR3 is 10 amino acids. CDR3 residues: CSASQETQYF. CDR3 nucleotide sequence: TGCAGTGCTAGTCAAGAGACCCAGTACTTC.

This CDR3 is CASSLAGGSGGNTF. CDR3 sequence (DNA): TGCGCCAGCAGCTTGGCCGGCGGGAGCGGCGGAAACACCTTC. The V gene is TRBV5-1, the J gene TRBJ1-2; the D is unclear. Trimming removed 0 bases from V and 12 bases from J, with 18 bases in between. Germline CDR1 reads SGHRS; CDR2 reads YFSETQ. This CDR3 has 14 residues.

This rearrangement joins TRBV24-1 to TRBJ2-5, with D perhaps assigned TRBD1 or TRBD2 (5 bases each). CDR3 length equals 13 residues. With 11 bases removed from V and 9 bases from J, the gap between germline ends came to 21 bases. CDR1 and CDR2 (germline): KGHDR, SFDVKD. CDR3 loop: CASSRTVLGAQYF. For the CDR3, the DNA is TGTGCCAGCAGCCGCACAGTTTTGGGGGCCCAGTACTTC.

The table lists this clonotype with a few counts. CDR3: CASRETRGRFEQYF. The CDR3 DNA reads TGTGCCAGCAGGGAGACCAGGGGGCGGTTCGAGCAGTACTTC. This chain connects TRBV27 to TRBJ2-7, with 8 nucleotides matching TRBD1. The CDR3 sequence is 14 residues long. V shed 6 bases, J shed 6 bases, and the junction held 10 bases outside the gene matches. Germline V gives CDR1 MNHEY, CDR2 SMNVEV (reference sequence).

The table lists this clonotype with many counts. The genes are TRBV20-1 and TRBJ1-2, with D hard to call. The V end lost 6 bases, the J end lost 0 bases, and 11 bases lay between the germline ends. In germline, CDR1 is DFQATT, CDR2 SNEGSKA (reference sequence). The CDR3 runs 13 residues. CDR3: CSAAGNANYGYTF. DNA for the CDR3: TGCAGTGCCGCAGGAAACGCTAACTATGGCTACACCTTC.

This clonotype was detected a few times. The chain couples TRBV15 to TRBJ2-7; 7 bases are shared with TRBD1. CDR3 length equals 13 residues. Germline lookup yields CDR1 LNHNV and CDR2 YYDKDF (reference sequence). The V and J ends lost 6 bases and 5 bases, in that order; junction bases with no gene match: 7. The CDR3 DNA follows: TGTGCCACCAGTTGGACAGGACCGGACGAGCAGTACTTC. Translation: CATSWTGPDEQYF.

This clonotype has at least ten counts. The genes are TRBV20-1 and TRBJ1-6; 7 nucleotides line up with TRBD1. CDR3 length: 18 amino acids. Per germline, CDR1 DFQATT and CDR2 SNEGSKA (reference sequence). Trimming at V came to 5 bases and at J to 0 bases, leaving 13 bases not matched to a gene. The CDR3 DNA reads TGCAGTGCTCTAGTCCCCAGACAGGGTAGCTCCTATAATTCACCCCTCCACTTT. The encoded protein is CSALVPRQGSSYNSPLHF.

About this clonotype: Sequence at one end of the junction differs from germline and may be a read error. This chain connects TRBV7-3 to TRBJ2-7; TRBD1 matches at 7 bases. Looked up from germline, CDR1 is SGHTA and CDR2 is FQGTGA. CDR3 length equals 13 residues. The CDR3 protein is CACSPGQPYEQYF. The CDR3 bases are TGTGCCTGCAGCCCGGGACAGCCCTACGAGCAGTACTTC.

Notes on this clonotype: One end of the junction does not line up with germline, which may come from a read error. Here the CDR3 DNA reads TGTGCCAGCAGCTTACGCGGGGCTTTT. It yields the protein CASSLRGAF. The chain uses TRBV13 and TRBJ1-4, with D perhaps TRBD1 (5 bases). The CDR3 consists of 9 residues. The V gene's germline CDR1 is PRHDT and CDR2 FYEKMQ (reference sequence).

This clonotype was detected many times. The CDR3 sequence: CASSLYPSPLHF. The DNA of the CDR3 is TGTGCCAGCAGTTTATATCCGTCACCCCTCCACTTT. The V gene is TRBV27, the J gene TRBJ1-6; D ambiguous. V lost 1 base to trimming and J lost 10 bases, with 5 bases between them. The germline V gene has CDR1 MNHEY and CDR2 SMNVEV (reference sequence). CDR3 size: 12 residues.

Note on this clonotype: Compared with germline, one end of the junction differs, possibly owing to a read error. This chain connects TRBV2 to TRBJ2-2; maybe TRBD1 (6 bases). Germline V CDR1 and CDR2: SNHLY, FYNNEI. There are 15 residues in the CDR3. In DNA form, the CDR3 reads TGTGCCAGCAGTGGTTCTGGGGGCAACACCGGGGAGCTGTCTTTT. This sequence encodes CASSGSGGNTGELSF.

This clonotype was observed many times. The chain couples TRBV20-1 to TRBJ2-7, with TRBD1 as a possible D gene (6 bases). There are 12 residues in the CDR3. With 6 bases removed from V and 3 bases from J, the gap between germline ends came to 12 bases. Germline lookup yields CDR1 DFQATT and CDR2 SNEGSKA (reference sequence). The CDR3 DNA follows: TGCAGTGCCCAGCAGGACAGCTACGAGCAGTACTTC. It codes for CSAQQDSYEQYF.

The chain is built from TRBV9 and TRBJ2-7; D is ambiguous. The end of the DNA is better explained by TRBJ2-1, so the J call may be wrong. The germline gives CDR1 SGDLS, CDR2 YYNGEE. The CDR3 runs 13 residues. Here the CDR3 DNA reads TGTGCCAGCAGCGTAGGCTTCGGGAATGAGCAGTTCTTC. Its protein product is CASSVGFGNEQFF.

CDR3 bases: TGTGCCTGCAATCCGGGACAGCCTTTCTATGGCTACACCTTC. Its protein is CACNPGQPFYGYTF. The rearrangement links TRBV5-5 to TRBJ1-2; 7 bases match TRBD1. This CDR3 spans 14 amino acids. Germline CDR1 is SGHKS and CDR2 is YYEKEE (reference sequence). The J segment lost 4 bases and the V segment lost 10 bases, leaving 13 bases of the junction unmatched.

This clonotype has at least ten counts. V and J are TRBV12-3 or TRBV12-4 and TRBJ1-2, with a possible D match to TRBD1 (6 bases). The ends were cut back, 3 bases at V and 4 bases at J, with 12 bases in the middle. CDR3 length: 14 amino acids. As DNA, the CDR3 is TGTGCCAGCAGTTTCGGGCAGGGGCCCTATGGCTACACCTTC. Protein sequence: CASSFGQGPYGYTF.

Many counts were recorded for this clonotype. This chain links TRBV10-3 with TRBJ1-5, with D possibly TRBD1 on 5 matching bases. CDR3 length equals 16 residues. V gave up 0 bases and J gave up 5 bases, with 14 bases separating them. The V gene's germline CDR1 is ENHRY and CDR2 SYGVKD. The CDR3: CAISESKGGVDQPQHF. CDR3 sequence (DNA): TGTGCCATCAGTGAGTCGAAGGGAGGGGTCGATCAGCCCCAGCATTTT.

This chain links TRBV9 with TRBJ2-4; 13 bases align to TRBD2. This CDR3 comprises 19 residues. Germline-derived CDR1 and CDR2 are SGDLS and YYNGEE. V shed 4 bases, J shed 9 bases, and the junction held 19 bases outside the gene matches. This CDR3 reads CASSPAAGTSGTQSGIQYF. CDR3 DNA sequence: TGTGCCAGCAGCCCGGCTGCCGGGACTAGCGGGACACAAAGCGGCATTCAGTACTTC.

This clonotype has a count of ten or more. The rearrangement links TRBV20-1 to TRBJ2-7; D remains ambiguous. CDR3 size: 12 residues. Looked up from germline, CDR1 is DFQATT and CDR2 is SNEGSKA (reference sequence). The V end lost 3 bases, the J end lost 3 bases, and 9 bases lay between the germline ends. The CDR3 DNA follows: TGCAGTGCTAGCCCAGGATTCTACGAGCAGTACTTC. Translated, it gives CSASPGFYEQYF.